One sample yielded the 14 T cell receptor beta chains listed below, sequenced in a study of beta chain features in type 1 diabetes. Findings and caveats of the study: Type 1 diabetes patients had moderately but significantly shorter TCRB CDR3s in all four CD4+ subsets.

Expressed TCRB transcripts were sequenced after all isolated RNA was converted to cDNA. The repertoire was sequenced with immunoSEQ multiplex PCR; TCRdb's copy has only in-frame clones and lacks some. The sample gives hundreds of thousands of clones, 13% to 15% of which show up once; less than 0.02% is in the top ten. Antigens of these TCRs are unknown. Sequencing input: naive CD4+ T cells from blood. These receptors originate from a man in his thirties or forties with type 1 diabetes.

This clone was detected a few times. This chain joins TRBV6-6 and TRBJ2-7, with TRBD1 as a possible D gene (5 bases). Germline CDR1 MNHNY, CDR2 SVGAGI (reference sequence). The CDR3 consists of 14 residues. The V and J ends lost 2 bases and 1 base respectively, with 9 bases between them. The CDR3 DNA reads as TGTGCCAGCAGTTACGCAGGGATTTCCTACGAGCAGTACTTC. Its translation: CASSYAGISYEQYF.

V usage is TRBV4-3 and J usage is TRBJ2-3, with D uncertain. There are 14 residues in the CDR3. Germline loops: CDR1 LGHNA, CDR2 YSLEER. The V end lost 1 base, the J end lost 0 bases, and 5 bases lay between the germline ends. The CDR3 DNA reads TGCGCCAGCAGCCAAGGGCCCAGCACAGATACGCAGTATTTT. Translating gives CASSQGPSTDTQYF.

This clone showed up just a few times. The CDR3 DNA reads as TGTGCCAGCAGCCACTATCTGGGGGAAAGGACTAGCGGGGGAACGGACAATGAGCAGTTCTTC. Translated, it gives CASSHYLGERTSGGTDNEQFF. The chain couples TRBV4-2 to TRBJ2-1, with TRBD2 matching 13 bases. V gave up 3 bases and J gave up 5 bases; unmatched junction bases: 19. CDR1 is LGHNA and CDR2 is YNFKEQ in the germline V gene. The CDR3 runs 21 residues.

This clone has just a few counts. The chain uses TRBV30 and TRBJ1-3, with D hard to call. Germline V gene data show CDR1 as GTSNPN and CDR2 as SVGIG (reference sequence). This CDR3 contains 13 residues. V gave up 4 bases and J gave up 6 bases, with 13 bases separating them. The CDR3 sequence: CAWTSTHANTIYF. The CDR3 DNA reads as TGTGCCTGGACCAGTACGCATGCAAACACCATATATTTT.

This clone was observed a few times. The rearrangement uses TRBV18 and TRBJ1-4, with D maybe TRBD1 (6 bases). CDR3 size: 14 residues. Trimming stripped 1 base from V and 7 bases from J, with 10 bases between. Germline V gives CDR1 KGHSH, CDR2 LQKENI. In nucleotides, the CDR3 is TGTGCCAGCTCACCACGACAGGAGGCTGAAAAACTGTTTTTT. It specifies CASSPRQEAEKLFF.

This CDR3 reads CASSNSGGNEQFF. Here the CDR3 DNA reads TGTGCCAGTAGTAATTCTGGAGGTAATGAGCAGTTCTTC. The chain combines TRBV19 with TRBJ2-1, with a weak D call TRBD2 (5 bases). Trimming removed 4 bases at V and 7 bases at J, with 11 bases between. In germline, CDR1 is LNHDA, CDR2 SQIVND (reference sequence). This CDR3 has 13 residues.

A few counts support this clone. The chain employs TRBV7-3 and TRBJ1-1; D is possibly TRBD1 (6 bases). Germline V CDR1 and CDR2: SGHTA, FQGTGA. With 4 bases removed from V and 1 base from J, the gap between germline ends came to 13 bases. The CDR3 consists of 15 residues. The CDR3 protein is CASSSDPGQNTEAFF. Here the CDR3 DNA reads TGTGCCAGCAGCTCCGACCCGGGACAGAACACTGAAGCTTTCTTT.

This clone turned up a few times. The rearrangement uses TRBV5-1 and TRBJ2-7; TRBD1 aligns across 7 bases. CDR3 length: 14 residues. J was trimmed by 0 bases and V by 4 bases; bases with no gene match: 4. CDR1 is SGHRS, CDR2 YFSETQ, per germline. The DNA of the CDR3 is TGCGCCAGCAGCAAGGACAGGTCCTCCTACGAGCAGTACTTC. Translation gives CASSKDRSSYEQYF.

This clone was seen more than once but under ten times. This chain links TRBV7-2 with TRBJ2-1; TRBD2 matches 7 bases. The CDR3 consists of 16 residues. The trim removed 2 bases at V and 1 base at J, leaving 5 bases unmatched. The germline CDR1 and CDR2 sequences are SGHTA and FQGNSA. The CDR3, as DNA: TGTGCCAGCAGCTTATTGGGCGGGGGTTCCTACAATGAGCAGTTCTTC. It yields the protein CASSLLGGGSYNEQFF.

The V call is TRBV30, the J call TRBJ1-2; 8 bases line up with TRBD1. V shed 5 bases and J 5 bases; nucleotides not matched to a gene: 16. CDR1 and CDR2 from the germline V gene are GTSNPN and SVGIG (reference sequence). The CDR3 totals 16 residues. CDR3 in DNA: TGTGCCTGGGTGGACCAAACGGGACAGGAGAGATATGGCTACACCTTC. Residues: CAWVDQTGQERYGYTF. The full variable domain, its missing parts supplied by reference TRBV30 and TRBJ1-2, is SQTIHQWPATLVQPVGSPLSLECTVEGTSNPNLYWYRQAAGRGLQLLFYSVGIGQISSEVPQNLSASRPQDRQFILSSKKLLLSDSGFYLCAWVDQTGQERYGYTFGSGTRLTVV.

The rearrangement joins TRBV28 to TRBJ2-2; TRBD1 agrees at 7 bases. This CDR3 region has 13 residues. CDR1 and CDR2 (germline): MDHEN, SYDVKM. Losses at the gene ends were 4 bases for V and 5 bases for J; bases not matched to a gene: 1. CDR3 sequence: CASSSGQTGELFF. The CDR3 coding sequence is TGTGCCAGCAGTTCGGGACAGACCGGGGAGCTGTTTTTT.

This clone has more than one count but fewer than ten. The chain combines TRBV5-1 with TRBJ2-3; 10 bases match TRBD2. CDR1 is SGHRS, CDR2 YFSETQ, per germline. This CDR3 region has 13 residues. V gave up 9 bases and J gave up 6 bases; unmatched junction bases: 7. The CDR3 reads CATQREGLDTQYF. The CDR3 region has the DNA TGCGCCACCCAGCGGGAGGGTCTCGATACGCAGTATTTT.

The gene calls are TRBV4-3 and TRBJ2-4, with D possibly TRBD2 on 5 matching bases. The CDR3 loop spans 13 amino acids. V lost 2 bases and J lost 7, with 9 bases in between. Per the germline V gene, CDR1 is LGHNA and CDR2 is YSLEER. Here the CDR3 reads CASSQTRFNIQYF. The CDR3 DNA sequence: TGCGCCAGCAGCCAAACTAGATTCAACATTCAGTACTTC.

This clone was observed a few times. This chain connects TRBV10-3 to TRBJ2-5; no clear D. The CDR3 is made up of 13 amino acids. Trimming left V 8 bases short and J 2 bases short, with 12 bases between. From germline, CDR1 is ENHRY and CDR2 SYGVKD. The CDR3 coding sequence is TGTGCCATCTCGGTGGCAGGACAAGAGACCCAGTACTTC. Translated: CAISVAGQETQYF.